A selection of T cell receptor beta chains follows, all from one sample in a study of control samples from healthy donors and cancer patients. This table comes from immunoSEQ multiplex PCR, and its TCRdb copy is limited to in-frame clones, with some not included. Altogether around 100,000 clones are present, roughly 89% being singletons, with the ten largest covering approximately 3%. What was sequenced was blood. These receptors were taken from a human donor in good health. The donor label of this sample is uncertain. The CDR3 runs from the conserved cysteine through the conserved F or W. A D gene is named only where the DNA matches it firmly. Clone size is shown for a subset of rows, as once, few, many or a class of expanded clone.

d_call j_call v_call clone_size cdr3_nt cdr3_aa
TRBD1 TRBJ1-5 TRBV27 . TGTGCCAGCAGTCTGACAGGGAACCAGCCCCAGCATTTT CASSLTGNQPQHF
. TRBJ1-2 TRBV19 . TGTGCCAGTAGTCCCCGCGGGCAGGCGCCTTTGGGGGGCTACACCTTC CASSPRGQAPLGGYTF
. TRBJ2-7 TRBV29-1 . TGCAGCGTTGAAATTCCGGGACCCTTCGGCGAGCAGTACTTC CSVEIPGPFGEQYF
. TRBJ1-1 TRBV5-1 . TGCGCCAGCAGCTTGGCCGGACCGAGCATGAACACTGAAGCTTTCTTT CASSLAGPSMNTEAFF
TRBD1 TRBJ1-6 TRBV10-3 . TGTGCCATCAGTGAAGGGGGACAGTATTCACCCCTCCACTTT CAISEGGQYSPLHF
. TRBJ2-7 TRBV6-5 once TGTGCCAGCAGTTACTCAAGGTCCTACGAGCAGTACTTC CASSYSRSYEQYF
TRBD1 TRBJ2-5 TRBV19 . TGTGCCAGTAGTCTTGATTGGACAGGGTTTTTGGAGACCCAGTACTTC CASSLDWTGFLETQYF
TRBD2 TRBJ2-1 TRBV9 . TGTGCCAGCAGCGTAGAGGCGGGGGGGCGGAATGAGCAGTTCTTC CASSVEAGGRNEQFF
. TRBJ1-5 TRBV6-6 . TGTGCCAGCAGCACGGGACGAAGTAGTCAGCCCCAGCATTTT CASSTGRSSQPQHF
. TRBJ1-1 TRBV28 . TGTGCCAGCAGTTTATCTACGGGAGAAGCTTTCTTT CASSLSTGEAFF
TRBD1 TRBJ2-5 TRBV5-5 . TGTGCCAGCCACAGGGGGCAGGGAGAGACCCAGTACTTC CASHRGQGETQYF
. TRBJ2-1 TRBV12-5 . TGTGCTAGTGGTTTAGGAGGGGGGCACAATGAGCAGTTCTTC CASGLGGGHNEQFF
. TRBJ2-6 TRBV27 . TGTGCCAGCAGTACCGTCGGAGCCGGGGTAGCTGGGGCCAACGTCCTGACTTTC CASSTVGAGVAGANVLTF
. TRBJ1-3 TRBV4-1 . TGCGCCAGCAGCCAACTTAGGACGGCCGGCTCTGGAAACACCATATATTTT CASSQLRTAGSGNTIYF
TRBD1 TRBJ1-2 TRBV3-1/TRBV3-2 . TGTGCCAGCAGCCACGGACAGGGGGGTAACTATGGCTACACCTTC CASSHGQGGNYGYTF
. TRBJ1-5 TRBV30 . TGTGCCTGGAGTGTAACAGGGATGTATAGCAATCAGCCCCAGCATTTT CAWSVTGMYSNQPQHF
TRBD2 TRBJ2-2 TRBV14 . TGTGCCAGCAGCCCTATTCGACTAGCGGAAACCGGGGAGCTGTTTTTT CASSPIRLAETGELFF
. TRBJ2-3 TRBV18 . TGTGCCAGCTCCGATGCGCCCCCGCGGTCTCTGAGTTATACGCAGTATTTT CASSDAPPRSLSYTQYF
. TRBJ1-5 TRBV12-5 . TGTGCTAGTGGTTTGGGGGGCTCAAGCAATCAGCCCCAGCATTTT CASGLGGSSNQPQHF
TRBD2 TRBJ2-3 TRBV6-5 . TGTGCCAGCAGTTACTCGGGAGGGTTAAGGGATACGCAGTATTTT CASSYSGGLRDTQYF
. TRBJ1-1 TRBV14 . TGTGCCAGCAGCTTTATCGGACTGACAAACACTGAAGCTTTCTTT CASSFIGLTNTEAFF
. TRBJ2-5 TRBV28 . TGTGCCAGCAGCGGGATTCAAGAGACCCAGTACTTC CASSGIQETQYF
TRBD1 TRBJ2-1 TRBV6-6 . TGTGCCAGCAGTTCCCCGGGACAGGGCCACAATGAGCAGTTCTTC CASSSPGQGHNEQFF
. TRBJ1-3 TRBV12-3/TRBV12-4 . TGTGCCAGCAGTACGAGCTCTGGAAACACCATATATTTT CASSTSSGNTIYF
. TRBJ2-2 TRBV6-2/TRBV6-3 . TGTGCCAGCAGTATGCCTCGAGGGGGAACGAACACCGGGGAGCTGTTTTTT CASSMPRGGTNTGELFF
TRBD2 TRBJ2-5 TRBV3-1/TRBV3-2 . TGTGCCAGCAGCCCCCGGACTAGCTGGGAGACCCAGTACTTC CASSPRTSWETQYF
TRBD1 TRBJ1-6 TRBV27 . TGTGCCAGCAGTTCTGCCGGGACAGGGGTAGTCCTCCACTTT CASSSAGTGVVLHF
. TRBJ1-2 TRBV13 . TGTGCCAGCAGCTTAGACAGGCAGGGAGGCGACTATGGCTACACCTTC CASSLDRQGGDYGYTF
. TRBJ1-3 TRBV19 once TGTGCCAGTAGTCCTCTCCTCCAGGGCTCTGGAAACACCATATATTTT CASSPLLQGSGNTIYF
. TRBJ1-6 TRBV10-2 . TGCGCCAGCAAGGCAGGGTGGAATTCACCCCTCCACTTT CASKAGWNSPLHF
. TRBJ2-5 TRBV19 . TGTGCCAGTAGTATAGCCCCCAGGGGAGAGACCCAGTACTTC CASSIAPRGETQYF
. TRBJ2-1 TRBV7-9 . TGTGCCAGCAGCTTAGGCCCGGGAGTCAATGAGCAGTTCTTC CASSLGPGVNEQFF
. TRBJ1-1 TRBV5-1 . TGCGCCAGCAGCTTGGTGACAGGGAACACTGAAGCTTTCTTT CASSLVTGNTEAFF
. TRBJ1-2 TRBV25-1 . TGTGCCAGCAGCCCGGGGTCGGGAGAGGGTGACTATGGCTACACCTTC CASSPGSGEGDYGYTF
. TRBJ2-3 TRBV5-8 . TGTGCCAGCAGCACGGACAGAGGCTTGCAGTATTTT CASSTDRGLQYF
TRBD1 TRBJ1-2 TRBV29-1 . TGCAGCGCCAAGACAGGGGGTAACTATGGCTACACCTTC CSAKTGGNYGYTF
. TRBJ2-2 TRBV7-9 . TGTGCCAGCAGCTTAGTTTACAGCAGCGGGGAGCTGTTTTTT CASSLVYSSGELFF
. TRBJ2-7 TRBV7-8 . TGTGCCAGCAGCTTCAAAACGGACAGCTACGAGCAGTACTTC CASSFKTDSYEQYF
. TRBJ1-3 TRBV6-5 . TGTGCCAGCATCCACAGGGCTGGAAACACCATATATTTT CASIHRAGNTIYF
. TRBJ1-6 TRBV10-3 . TGTGCCATCAGTGAGTTAAGGTACGAAGCTAATTCACCCCTCCACTTT CAISELRYEANSPLHF
. TRBJ1-6 TRBV29-1 . TGCAGGGATTGGACGTTTAATTCACCCCTCCACTTT CRDWTFNSPLHF
TRBD1 TRBJ1-2 TRBV9 . TGTGCCAGCAGCGCCAATACCGGGACAGGGTATGACTATGGCTACACCTTC CASSANTGTGYDYGYTF
. TRBJ2-3 TRBV20-1 . TGCAGTGCTAGTGTCATTTCGGGGGGCACAGATACGCAGTATTTT CSASVISGGTDTQYF
TRBD2 TRBJ2-1 TRBV4-2 . TGTGCCAGCAGCCCTCGGACTAGCGGGGGCTTGAATGAGCAGTTCTTC CASSPRTSGGLNEQFF
. TRBJ2-3 TRBV24-1 . TGTGCCACCAGTGATCTTCCGGGTACAGATACGCAGTATTTT CATSDLPGTDTQYF
. TRBJ1-3 TRBV13 . TGTGCCAGCAGCTTACTTCAGGGTAGCTCTGGAAACACCATATATTTT CASSLLQGSSGNTIYF
TRBD1 TRBJ1-6 TRBV7-2 . TGTGCCAGCAGCTTCCGGACAGGGAATTCACCCCTCCACTTT CASSFRTGNSPLHF
. TRBJ1-2 TRBV7-9 . TGTGCCAGCAGCCCATCGGGGGACGGCTACACCTTC CASSPSGDGYTF
TRBD1 TRBJ1-1 TRBV18 . TGTGCCAGCTCATCGGGACAGCTCACTGAAGCTTTCTTT CASSSGQLTEAFF
TRBD2 TRBJ2-3 TRBV9 . TGTGCCAGCAGCGTTAGCGGGGGGGCCACAGATACGCAGTATTTT CASSVSGGATDTQYF
TRBD1 TRBJ1-6 TRBV18 . TGTGCCAGCTCAGAGAGACAGGGGTTTTATTCACCCCTCCACTTT CASSERQGFYSPLHF
. TRBJ1-3 TRBV6-2/TRBV6-3 . TGTGCCAGCAGTTACAACCCCAGGGGCGGCTCTGGAAACACCATATATTTT CASSYNPRGGSGNTIYF
. TRBJ1-2 TRBV30 . TGTGCCTGGAGTGTAGGGGCCACCTATGGCTACACCTTC CAWSVGATYGYTF